This TCR beta chain was sequenced for a study of blood T cells in healthy people across ages. General study results and limits: Long-lived donors had more naive CD4+ cells and higher diversity than aged donors.

Regarding this clonotype: Its antigen is undetermined.

Next came a second PCR, run for about 6 to 12 cycles, which used a sample-barcoded 5' primer along with a J-beta primer mix. TCRdb reprocessed the 5' RACE reads via MiXCR and lists one record per CDR3 protein. The sample shows 650,000 to 800,000 distinct CDR3 sequences, 45% to 60% of them seen only once. Per sample, no less than 5 micrograms of total RNA were extracted. This CDR3 is 12 amino acids long. Per germline, CDR1 ENHRY and CDR2 SYGVKD. Between the trimmed V and J ends, which lost 11 bases and 0 bases, there was a span of 11 bases. Material: blood. The clonotype comes from a woman older than 75 in good health. The chain recombines TRBV10-3 with TRBJ2-7; D might be TRBD2 (6 bases). CDR3 sequence (DNA): TGTGCCCATGGGGGGAGCTCCTACGAGCAGTACTTC. This translates into CAHGGSSYEQYF.